This T cell receptor beta chain was found in a study of cytomegalovirus exposure and HLA in healthy donors. Regarding the study as a whole: Later analysis reportedly placed an Asian-associated ancestry cluster below the roughly 600-donor mean in N-insertions. HLA allele associations emerged for some 16,000 TCR beta sequences in a later analysis, at 0.05 false discovery rate. Sequence variants that were highly shared formed a cluster that was likely a sequencing artifact.

Use of 60 Vbeta and 13 Jbeta primers characterized the PCR. The data were produced by immunoSEQ multiplex PCR, yet TCRdb's version contains in-frame clones alone and is incomplete. The table has about 120,000 clones, 63% seen once. Healthy bone marrow donors made up the cohort. With respect to this clone: Its antigen is unidentified.

Trimming cost V 0 bases and J 8 bases; bases outside gene matches: 11. Germline-derived CDR1 and CDR2 are SGHTA and FQGNSA. This CDR3 has 17 amino acids. The chain carries TRBV7-2 and TRBJ1-2, with 11 bases lining up with TRBD1. The sequenced material came from PBMCs. The TCR comes from a man aged 35 to 55 in good health and CMV-seropositive. In DNA form, the CDR3 reads TGTGCCAGCAGCTTAGCCCCCCCCATGGACAGGGGGCGAGGCTACACCTTC. This translates into CASSLAPPMDRGRGYTF.